The clone carrying this T cell receptor (beta chain) is a singleton in its sample. These data are taken from a study of blood T cell repertoires in COVID-19. Germline CDR1 and CDR2: PRHDT and FYEKMQ (reference sequence). CDR3 length equals 15 residues. V was clipped by 6 bases and J by 1 base, with 15 bases between them. The protocol was immunoSEQ multiplex PCR, while the TCRdb copy is restricted to in-frame clones and leaves out a portion. In the table there are approximately 280,000 clones, approximately 91% of which are singletons. This clonotype originated in a man aged 45 to 65 with acute or convalescent COVID-19. Sample: peripheral blood. V and J are TRBV13 and TRBJ1-1; D perhaps matches TRBD1 (6 bases). The CDR3 is CASSVRGGGNTEAFF. The CDR3 DNA reads TGTGCCAGCAGTGTCAGGGGAGGGGGGAACACTGAAGCTTTCTTT. The whole variable domain, filled in from reference TRBV13 and TRBJ1-1, reads AAGVIQSPRHLIKEKRETATLKCYPIPRHDTVYWYQQGPGQDPQFLISFYEKMQSDKGSIPDRFSAQQFSDYHSELNMSSLELGDSALYFCASSVRGGGNTEAFFGQGTRLTVV.